A selection of T cell receptor beta chains follows, all from one sample in a study of T cells after yellow fever vaccination. TCRdb independently ran MiXCR on the 5' RACE reads; one entry per CDR3 protein. The sample carries a few hundred thousand distinct CDR3 sequences, approximately 4.5% recorded once. This specimen consisted of PBMCs, obtained 15 days after the yellow fever booster vaccination. These receptors were obtained from a man between 18 and 35 years old who received the YFV17D yellow fever vaccine. Each CDR3 is given without its conserved first and last residue. The order of the fields is J gene, V gene, CDR3 protein.

TRBJ2-5	TRBV20-1	SARGNQETQY
TRBJ2-1	TRBV5-6	ASRRQGELNEQF
TRBJ2-3	TRBV7-2	ASSSTSGVTDTQY
TRBJ1-2	TRBV6-5	ASRPTGFYGYT
TRBJ1-2	TRBV11-2	ASSPSTASGYT
TRBJ1-1	TRBV6-2/TRBV6-3	ASSYSPLGQAMNTEAF
TRBJ1-4	TRBV7-9	ASSSNRGLREKLF
TRBJ2-3	TRBV5-1	ASSLSEGSTDTQY
TRBJ2-5	TRBV7-7	ASSLGLDKATQY
TRBJ2-1	TRBV7-3	ASKGGWEQF
TRBJ2-3	TRBV7-2	ASGPQLGSDTQY
TRBJ2-5	TRBV18	ASSPWATQETQY
TRBJ2-2	TRBV6-2/TRBV6-3	ASSLKWQNTGELF